This T cell receptor beta chain appears in the sequencing data of a study of shared clonotypes between healthy human individuals. Germline CDR1 reads SEHNR; CDR2 reads FQNEAQ (reference sequence). The CDR3 is made up of 16 amino acids. V was shortened by 2 bases and J by 3 bases, with 13 bases between the two germline ends. At the deep level, the assay was run. The data were produced by immunoSEQ multiplex PCR, yet TCRdb's version contains in-frame clones alone and is incomplete. The data show about 680,000 clones, with about two thirds seen just once and under 2% held by the top ten. A split of CD4+ cells into CD45RA+ naive and CD45RA-negative memory subsets was performed.

Sequenced input: memory CD4+ T cells sorted from blood. The subset was: CD45RA-negative fraction. V is TRBV7-9 and J is TRBJ2-2; tentative D call: TRBD1 (6 bases). The TCR sequence derives from a woman aged 30 to 39 in good health. As DNA, the CDR3 is TGTGCCAGCAGCTTAACCGACAGGTCATACACCGGGGAGCTGTTTTTT. Residues: CASSLTDRSYTGELFF.